What follows are 29 T cell receptor beta chains derived from one specimen sequenced in a study of blood T cells in healthy people across ages. The authors ran a second PCR of 7 to 11 cycles using a sample-barcoded 5' primer and a J-beta primer mix. From the 5' RACE reads, TCRdb called clonotypes with MiXCR, one entry per CDR3 protein. Of over 950,000 distinct CDR3 sequences in the sample, roughly half are singletons; the top ten hold roughly a fifth. The specimen sequenced was blood. These receptors were taken from a woman aged 60-70 years in good health.

This clonotype was observed a handful of times. V gene TRBV29-1 combines with J gene TRBJ2-1; either TRBD1 or TRBD2 may fit D (6 bases each). CDR1 SQVTM and CDR2 ANQGSEA come from the germline V gene. This CDR3 region has 14 residues. V shed 4 bases and J shed 0 bases, with 10 bases lying between them. Here the CDR3 reads CSVGGASSYNEQFF. The CDR3 coding sequence is TGCAGCGTTGGGGGGGCTAGCTCCTACAATGAGCAGTTCTTC.

This clonotype was counted between two and nine times. V gene TRBV28 combines with J gene TRBJ2-3, with TRBD2 matching 12 bases. The CDR3 spans 19 residues. Germline V gives CDR1 MDHEN, CDR2 SYDVKM. The ends lost 7 bases at V and 6 bases at J; junction bases unmatched: 20. The CDR3 DNA reads TGTGCCAGCACTCTCCCGAGTGGACTAGCGGGGTTCCCCGGGGATACGCAGTATTTT. Its protein product is CASTLPSGLAGFPGDTQYF.

This chain links TRBV12-3 or TRBV12-4 with TRBJ2-7; D tentatively fits TRBD1 or TRBD2 (6 bases each). The CDR3 sequence is 13 residues long. V was clipped by 2 bases and J by 10 bases, with 15 bases between them. The CDR3 region is CASSLRGVAAQYF. CDR3 nucleotides: TGTGCCAGCAGTTTAAGGGGGGTAGCGGCACAGTACTTC.

Worth noting for this clonotype: One end of the junction varies from germline; a read error may be responsible. The CDR3 DNA reads as TGCAGTGCTCGAGAAGGCGGCACTGAAGCTTTCTTT. This gives the protein CSAREGGTEAFF. The chain employs TRBV20-1 and TRBJ1-1; unclear D gene. Germline V gene lookup returns CDR1 DFQATT and CDR2 SNEGSKA (reference sequence). CDR3 length: 12 amino acids.

This rearrangement joins TRBV20-1 to TRBJ2-3, with D possibly matching TRBD2 (10 bases). The CDR3 is 20 amino acids. V dropped 3 bases and J dropped 6 bases, with 34 bases sitting between them. Looked up from germline, CDR1 is DFQATT and CDR2 is SNEGSKA (reference sequence). CDR3 region: CSASRDRESFLAGARDTQYF. The CDR3 DNA reads TGCAGTGCTAGCAGGGACAGGGAAAGTTTCCTAGCGGGAGCTAGGGATACGCAGTATTTT.

This chain connects TRBV7-8 to TRBJ2-5; TRBD1 aligns across 9 bases. Looked up from germline, CDR1 is SGHVS and CDR2 is FQNEAQ. The CDR3 is 15 residues long. V was pared by 5 bases and J by 3 bases, with 7 bases of the junction left unmatched. The CDR3: CASSNRDRGKETQYF. The CDR3 bases are TGTGCCAGCAGCAACCGAGACAGGGGGAAAGAGACCCAGTACTTC.

This clonotype was seen more than once but under ten times. This rearrangement joins TRBV28 to TRBJ2-7; D might be TRBD2 (6 bases). The length of the CDR3 is 16 residues. CDR1 is MDHEN and CDR2 is SYDVKM in the germline V gene. The V end lost 5 bases, the J end lost 2 bases, and 19 bases lay between the germline ends. Here the CDR3 DNA reads TGTGCCAGCAGTCGGTTGGAGGTCTGGGGGGCCTACGAGCAGTACTTC. Amino acids: CASSRLEVWGAYEQYF. Full variable domain (missing parts from reference TRBV28 and TRBJ2-7): DVKVTQSSRYLVKRTGEKVFLECVQDMDHENMFWYRQDPGLGLRLIYFSYDVKMKEKGDIPEGYSVSREKKERFSLILESASTNQTSMYLCASSRLEVWGAYEQYFGPGTRLTVT.

The V and J genes are TRBV7-2 and TRBJ1-4; TRBD1 agrees at 7 bases. The CDR3 length is 16 residues. Trimming cost V 5 bases and J 6 bases; bases outside gene matches: 12. Germline loops: CDR1 SGHTA, CDR2 FQGNSA. In DNA, the CDR3 is TGTGCCAGCAGCGAAACAGGGGCAGTAGCTTATGAAAAACTGTTTTTT. Translating gives CASSETGAVAYEKLFF.

The CDR3 region is CASSSLGLAGEGGRTDTQYF. DNA of the CDR3: TGTGCCAGCAGCTCCCTGGGACTAGCGGGAGAAGGGGGCCGCACAGATACGCAGTATTTT. This chain uses TRBV27 with TRBJ2-3, with 14 bases identical to TRBD2. This CDR3 has 20 amino acids. Trimming took 6 bases from V and 1 from J; bases not matched to a gene: 15. Germline lookup yields CDR1 MNHEY and CDR2 SMNVEV (reference sequence).

This clonotype was seen a few times. The V and J genes are TRBV18 and TRBJ2-7, with a possible D match to TRBD1 (6 bases). The CDR3 runs 15 residues. Between the trimmed V and J ends, which lost 2 bases and 3 bases, there was a span of 14 bases. Germline assignment: CDR1 KGHSH and CDR2 LQKENI. For the CDR3, the DNA is TGTGCCAGCTCACCATCGCCAGGGGTTAACTACGAGCAGTACTTC. Its protein product is CASSPSPGVNYEQYF.

The V and J genes are TRBV6-1 and TRBJ2-4; 10 positions match TRBD2. Per germline, CDR1 MNHNS and CDR2 SASEGT. V lost 3 bases to trimming and J lost 3 bases; unmatched junction nucleotides: 8. The CDR3 extends over 17 amino acids. The chain's CDR3 is CASSDLLAGYSKNIQYF. The DNA of the CDR3 is TGTGCCAGCAGTGATTTACTAGCGGGATATAGCAAAAACATTCAGTACTTC.

V is TRBV20-1 and J is TRBJ2-7; TRBD2 agrees at 8 bases. The junction had 13 bases not matched to a gene; V was cut back by 5 bases and J by 4 bases. This CDR3 contains 15 residues. Per the germline V gene, CDR1 is DFQATT and CDR2 is SNEGSKA (reference sequence). CDR3 DNA: TGCAGTGCTCCCCCGGGAGGGAGCGCGAGGTACGAGCAGTACTTC. Translating gives CSAPPGGSARYEQYF.

V is TRBV6-2 or TRBV6-3 and J is TRBJ2-3; maybe TRBD2 (6 bases). The length of the CDR3 is 13 residues. V was pared by 6 bases and J by 11 bases, with 18 bases between. Germline CDR1 reads MNHEY; CDR2 reads SVGEGT. The CDR3 region is CASSHRTNPQQYF. As DNA, the CDR3 is TGTGCCAGCAGCCATCGGACTAACCCACAGCAGTATTTT.

This clonotype was seen only a few times. The V and J genes are TRBV7-2 and TRBJ2-7; D tentatively reads TRBD1 or TRBD2 (5 bases each). V lost 5 bases and J lost 3, with 17 bases in between. CDR1 and CDR2 from the germline V gene are SGHTA and FQGNSA. CDR3 length: 15 amino acids. The DNA of the CDR3 is TGTGCCAGCAGCCGAACAACGGGACCGAGCTACGAGCAGTACTTC. This translates into CASSRTTGPSYEQYF.

The V call is TRBV27, the J call TRBJ2-7, with a weak D call TRBD2 (7 bases). The CDR3 sequence is 13 residues long. The V gene's germline CDR1 is MNHEY and CDR2 SMNVEV (reference sequence). The ends were cut back, 8 bases at V and 2 bases at J, with 13 bases in the middle. The CDR3 sequence is CASLGGLPYEQYF. The CDR3 nucleotides read TGTGCCAGCCTCGGGGGGCTCCCCTACGAGCAGTACTTC.

The chain has TRBV9 and TRBJ2-3; 8 bases fit TRBD2. The CDR3 has 12 residues. V gave up 5 bases and J gave up 8 bases; unmatched junction bases: 4. From germline, CDR1 is SGDLS and CDR2 YYNGEE. In DNA form, the CDR3 reads TGTGCCAGCAGAGCGGGAGTGGGTACGCAGTATTTT. This translates into CASRAGVGTQYF.

The chain couples TRBV20-1 to TRBJ2-1; 11 nucleotides match TRBD2. The length of the CDR3 is 14 residues. After removal of 5 bases from V and 10 bases from J, the junction contained 10 bases not matched to a gene. Germline CDR1 and CDR2: DFQATT and SNEGSKA (reference sequence). In DNA form, the CDR3 reads TGCAGTGCTGCGGCTAGCGGGAGGCGGACGGAGCAGTTCTTC. It codes for CSAAASGRRTEQFF.

In its sample, this clonotype was seen a few times. V usage is TRBV29-1 and J usage is TRBJ1-2; possibly TRBD1 for D (5 bases). The V gene's germline CDR1 is SQVTM and CDR2 ANQGSEA. The ends were cut back, 6 bases at V and 5 bases at J, with 10 bases in the middle. CDR3 length: 11 amino acids. CDR3 sequence (DNA): TGCAGCGTAGGGGAGATTTATGGCTACACCTTC. Its protein is CSVGEIYGYTF.

The gene calls are TRBV13 and TRBJ2-6; D is perhaps TRBD1 or TRBD2 (5 bases each). Germline V gene sequence: CDR1 PRHDT, CDR2 FYEKMQ (reference sequence). The V gene lost 2 bases and the J gene lost 2 bases, with 10 bases spanning the gap. CDR3 size: 16 residues. The CDR3 coding sequence is TGTGCCAGCAGCTTACTCCGGGGCACTGGGGCCAACGTCCTGACTTTC. Translated, it gives CASSLLRGTGANVLTF.

This chain's CDR3 is CASSDPSGAWEQYF. DNA of the CDR3: TGTGCCAGCAGCGATCCTAGCGGAGCTTGGGAGCAGTACTTC. V usage is TRBV9 and J usage is TRBJ2-7; 7 bases fit TRBD2. Germline values: CDR1 SGDLS, CDR2 YYNGEE. The V gene end was trimmed by 3 bases and the J gene end by 7 bases; junction bases not matched to a gene: 10. The CDR3 has 14 residues.

This chain connects TRBV4-2 to TRBJ1-4, with TRBD1 as a possible D gene (5 bases). The germline V gene has CDR1 LGHNA and CDR2 YNFKEQ. Trimming removed 1 base at V and 2 bases at J, with 17 bases between. The CDR3 contains 18 residues. CDR3 coding DNA: TGTGCCAGCAGCCAAGTAGTAGGGGCCGCTGGGACTAATGAAAAACTGTTTTTT. Amino acids: CASSQVVGAAGTNEKLFF.

This chain links TRBV3-1 with TRBJ2-5; TRBD2 matches 7 bases. Germline assignment: CDR1 LGHDT and CDR2 YNNKEL (reference sequence). The CDR3 has 13 residues. V trimming: 5 bases; J trimming: 11 bases; junction bases outside the gene matches: 11. CDR3 bases: TGTGCCAGCAGCAATAGACCGGGGGGTGAGCAGTACTTC. As protein: CASSNRPGGEQYF.

The chain carries TRBV20-1 and TRBJ1-2, with 7 nucleotides matching TRBD1. V was clipped by 4 bases and J by 2 bases; unmatched bases: 13. CDR3 size: 16 residues. CDR1 DFQATT and CDR2 SNEGSKA come from the germline V gene (reference sequence). In nucleotides, the CDR3 is TGCAGTGCTACCACCGGGACAGCTAATACAAACTATGGCTACACCTTC. Translated: CSATTGTANTNYGYTF.

Worth noting for this clonotype: An end of the junction does not agree with germline; a read error may underlie this. This chain joins TRBV7-2 and TRBJ2-3; D tentatively fits TRBD1 or TRBD2 (5 bases each). The CDR3 contains 15 residues. The germline V gene has CDR1 SGHTA and CDR2 FQGNSA. CDR3 residues: CVSSLVPGSQDTQYF. The CDR3 coding sequence is TGTGTCAGCAGCTTAGTTCCAGGGAGTCAAGATACGCAGTATTTT.

Note on this clonotype: Compared with germline, one end of the junction differs, possibly owing to a read error. The chain recombines TRBV7-2 with TRBJ2-7; 13 positions match TRBD2. Germline CDR1 SGHTA, CDR2 FQGNSA. This CDR3 has 15 amino acids. The CDR3 reads CVSSIPTSGRTEQYF. The DNA for the CDR3 is TGTGTCAGCAGCATCCCGACTAGCGGGAGGACCGAGCAGTACTTC.

In its sample, this clonotype was seen a few times. J is TRBJ1-2 and V is TRBV4-3, with TRBD1 as a possible D gene (5 bases). The CDR3 consists of 16 residues. Germline V gives CDR1 LGHNA, CDR2 YSLEER. Trimming removed 0 bases from V and 4 bases from J, with 15 bases in between. CDR3 coding DNA: TGCGCCAGCAGCCAAGATACGTTCGGGGCCTCCTATGGCTACACCTTC. It is translated as CASSQDTFGASYGYTF.

The rearrangement joins TRBV5-6 to TRBJ2-1, with TRBD2 matching 12 bases. The CDR3 sequence is 16 residues long. Germline lookup yields CDR1 SGHDT and CDR2 YYEEEE. J was trimmed by 5 bases and V by 3 bases; bases with no gene match: 6. CDR3 sequence: CASSWRGLAGNNEQFF. Here the CDR3 DNA reads TGTGCCAGCAGCTGGAGAGGACTAGCGGGAAACAATGAGCAGTTCTTC.

The chain recombines TRBV11-1 with TRBJ2-2; 10 bases match TRBD2. This CDR3 contains 21 residues. J lost 0 bases, V lost 6 bases, and 19 bases had no gene match. Germline V lookup: CDR1 SGHAT, CDR2 FQDESV (reference sequence). The CDR3 sequence is CASRFGSGFASGSANTGELFF. In nucleotides, the CDR3 is TGTGCCAGCAGGTTTGGGTCGGGGTTCGCTAGCGGGAGCGCGAACACCGGGGAGCTGTTTTTT.

The chain has TRBV20-1 and TRBJ2-7; D perhaps matches TRBD1 (5 bases). Looked up from germline, CDR1 is DFQATT and CDR2 is SNEGSKA (reference sequence). V dropped 0 bases and J dropped 3 bases, with 9 bases sitting between them. The CDR3 extends over 13 amino acids. In DNA, the CDR3 is TGCAGTGCTAGAGACCCAGGGTACTACGAGCAGTACTTC. It is translated as CSARDPGYYEQYF.